The next 9 T cell receptor beta chains were all read from a single sample in a study of control samples from healthy donors and cancer patients. Clones were read by immunoSEQ multiplex PCR, and TCRdb kept only the in-frame ones, dropping some. The data show some 94,000 clones, with around 83% seen just once and 0.95% to 1.5% held by the top ten. Material for sequencing was blood. These receptors were collected from a woman aged 50 to 65 in good health.

J is TRBJ2-5 and V is TRBV11-3; no clear D gene. Germline CDR1 and CDR2: SGHNT and YENEEA. Trimming pared 0 bases from V and 4 bases from J, leaving 15 bases between. The CDR3 has 16 residues. CDR3: CASSLDYTTSGETQYF. CDR3 DNA: TGTGCCAGCAGCTTAGATTACACGACCAGTGGAGAGACCCAGTACTTC.

The CDR3 reads CASRGQGIPLQETQYF. CDR3 coding DNA: TGTGCCAGCAGAGGACAGGGGATCCCCCTCCAAGAGACCCAGTACTTC. This chain uses TRBV28 with TRBJ2-5; 9 bases align to TRBD1. CDR1 and CDR2 from the germline V gene are MDHEN and SYDVKM. J lost 1 base, V lost 6 bases, and 9 bases had no gene match. The CDR3 is 16 residues long. The variable domain in full, with the rest retrieved from reference TRBV28 and TRBJ2-5, is DVKVTQSSRYLVKRTGEKVFLECVQDMDHENMFWYRQDPGLGLRLIYFSYDVKMKEKGDIPEGYSVSREKKERFSLILESASTNQTSMYLCASRGQGIPLQETQYFGPGTRLLVL.

Regarding this clone: One junction end does not reproduce the germline sequence, and a read error may be involved. The J gene is TRBJ1-2, the V gene TRBV6-5; D might be TRBD1 (5 bases). Germline CDR1 is MNHEY and CDR2 is SVGAGI. This CDR3 comprises 13 residues. The CDR3 region has the DNA TGTGCCAACAGTCGGGGGATTCGACATGGCTACACCTTC. Translating gives CANSRGIRHGYTF.

CDR3 sequence (DNA): TGTGCCAGCAGCTTATCGGGAGGGAACACAGATACGCAGTATTTT. It translates to CASSLSGGNTDTQYF. The rearrangement uses TRBV7-3 and TRBJ2-3; TRBD2 matches at 8 bases. The junction had 3 bases not matched to a gene; V was cut back by 2 bases and J by 2 bases. The CDR3 covers 15 residues. Germline-derived CDR1 and CDR2 are SGHTA and FQGTGA.

The J gene is TRBJ1-1, the V gene TRBV5-1; no clear D. V shed 3 bases and J shed 2 bases, with 14 bases lying between them. The germline gives CDR1 SGHRS, CDR2 YFSETQ. The CDR3 extends over 15 amino acids. The CDR3 bases are TGCGCCAGCAGCTCGAACATAGCCCTCAACACTGAAGCTTTCTTT. This gives the protein CASSSNIALNTEAFF.

The V call is TRBV7-9, the J call TRBJ2-7; TRBD1 matches at 10 bases. This CDR3 has 17 residues. The V and J ends lost 0 bases and 2 bases, in that order; junction bases with no gene match: 7. Germline-derived CDR1 and CDR2 are SEHNR and FQNEAQ (reference sequence). CDR3 protein: CASSLAWGTGETYEQYF. In DNA form, the CDR3 reads TGTGCCAGCAGCTTAGCGTGGGGGACAGGGGAGACCTACGAGCAGTACTTC.

The chain links TRBV5-1 to TRBJ1-1; D unclear. Germline CDR1 is SGHRS and CDR2 is YFSETQ. The CDR3 loop spans 13 amino acids. V was pared by 0 bases and J by 9 bases, with 12 bases between. CDR3 loop: CASSLAGNAKAFF. CDR3 bases: TGCGCCAGCAGCTTGGCCGGGAACGCGAAAGCTTTCTTT. Full variable domain (missing parts from reference TRBV5-1 and TRBJ1-1): KAGVTQTPRYLIKTRGQQVTLSCSPISGHRSVSWYQQTPGQGLQFLFEYFSETQRNKGNFPGRFSGRQFSNSRSEMNVSTLELGDSALYLCASSLAGNAKAFFGQGTRLTVV.

The chain recombines TRBV6-2 or TRBV6-3 with TRBJ2-5, with a possible D match to TRBD2 (5 bases). The germline V gene has CDR1 MNHEY and CDR2 SVGEGT. Trimming removed 0 bases at V and 1 base at J, with 9 bases between. The CDR3 totals 15 residues. In DNA form, the CDR3 reads TGTGCCAGCAGTTACTCGACGGGGAGCCAAGAGACCCAGTACTTC. Amino acids: CASSYSTGSQETQYF.

The gene calls are TRBV14 and TRBJ1-6; D possibly corresponds to TRBD1 (6 bases). Germline CDR1 is SGHDN and CDR2 is FVKESK. V was trimmed by 5 bases and J by 9 bases, leaving 14 bases between them. The CDR3 runs 14 residues. For the CDR3, the DNA is TGTGCCAGCAGCTACAGGGAAGGGAGTTCACCCCTCCACTTT. Encoded protein: CASSYREGSSPLHF. Complete variable domain (other parts from reference TRBV14 and TRBJ1-6): EAGVTQFPSHSVIEKGQTVTLRCDPISGHDNLYWYRRVMGKEIKFLLHFVKESKQDESGMPNNRFLAERTGGTYSTLKVQPAELEDSGVYFCASSYREGSSPLHFGNGTRLTVT.